Listed below are T cell receptor beta chains from one sample, sequenced in a study of cytomegalovirus exposure and HLA in healthy donors. The repertoire was sequenced with immunoSEQ multiplex PCR; TCRdb's copy has only in-frame clones and lacks some. The sample includes over 85,000 clones, roughly 83% of them seen just once. Source material: PBMCs. All receptors derive from a woman under 30 in good health and CMV-seropositive. Each CDR3 is given with its conserved first and last residue. A D gene is named only where the DNA matches it firmly. For some rows the clone size is stated as once, few or many, or as a class when expanded; others skip it.

clone size: NA
D gene: TRBD1
J gene: TRBJ2-3
V gene: TRBV23-1
CDR3 DNA: TGCGCCCCCAATCGTTGGGACAGGGGGCCGGATACGCAGTATTTT
CDR3 protein: CAPNRWDRGPDTQYF

clone size: NA
D gene: NA
J gene: TRBJ1-4
V gene: TRBV4-3
CDR3 DNA: TGCGCCAGCAGCCATAGCGGGGTTCGAGAAAAACTGTTTTTT
CDR3 protein: CASSHSGVREKLFF

clone size: NA
D gene: TRBD1
J gene: TRBJ2-7
V gene: TRBV6-6
CDR3 DNA: TGTGCCAGCAGTTACCCCGAACAGGGGTTCAGCAACGAGCAGTACTTC
CDR3 protein: CASSYPEQGFSNEQYF

clone size: NA
D gene: NA
J gene: TRBJ2-3
V gene: TRBV7-8
CDR3 DNA: TGTGCCAGCAGCCGTGCAGGAAATACGCAGTATTTT
CDR3 protein: CASSRAGNTQYF

clone size: NA
D gene: NA
J gene: TRBJ1-4
V gene: TRBV11-2
CDR3 DNA: TGTGCCAGCAGCTTAGGACCGGGGGCTAATGAAAAACTGTTTTTT
CDR3 protein: CASSLGPGANEKLFF

clone size: NA
D gene: NA
J gene: TRBJ2-7
V gene: TRBV29-1
CDR3 DNA: TGCAGCGCTCTACAGGGTACGGGCGAGCAGTACTTC
CDR3 protein: CSALQGTGEQYF

clone size: NA
D gene: TRBD1
J gene: TRBJ2-3
V gene: TRBV19
CDR3 DNA: TGTGCCAGTATGGGACCGGGACAGGGCTTCCCAGATACGCAGTATTTT
CDR3 protein: CASMGPGQGFPDTQYF

clone size: NA
D gene: NA
J gene: TRBJ1-5
V gene: TRBV19
CDR3 DNA: TGTGCCAGTAGTATTGGGGCAGGGGATGCCCAGGGGAATCAGCCCCAGCATTTT
CDR3 protein: CASSIGAGDAQGNQPQHF

clone size: NA
D gene: NA
J gene: TRBJ1-2
V gene: TRBV5-1
CDR3 DNA: TGCGCCAGCAGCTTGGGGTCCAGGGGCTACACCTTC
CDR3 protein: CASSLGSRGYTF

clone size: NA
D gene: TRBD2
J gene: TRBJ2-2
V gene: TRBV27
CDR3 DNA: TGTGCCAGCAGTCCGCGGGAGGGACACCCAAGAGACTCGAACACCGGGGAGCTGTTTTTT
CDR3 protein: CASSPREGHPRDSNTGELFF

clone size: NA
D gene: NA
J gene: TRBJ1-1
V gene: TRBV9
CDR3 DNA: TGTGCCAGCAGCGTAGAGGCAGGGATGGCAAACACTGAAGCTTTCTTT
CDR3 protein: CASSVEAGMANTEAFF

clone size: NA
D gene: NA
J gene: TRBJ1-1
V gene: TRBV27
CDR3 DNA: TGTGCCAGCGCCCGGTCGAACACTGAAGCTTTCTTT
CDR3 protein: CASARSNTEAFF

clone size: NA
D gene: TRBD2
J gene: TRBJ2-2
V gene: TRBV5-1
CDR3 DNA: TGCGCCAGCAGCTTGGCTAGCGGGGTGAACACCGGGGAGCTGTTTTTT
CDR3 protein: CASSLASGVNTGELFF

clone size: NA
D gene: TRBD1
J gene: TRBJ2-2
V gene: TRBV6-6
CDR3 DNA: TGTGCCACGGATCCGGGACAGGGTGTCAACGGGGAGCTGTTTTTT
CDR3 protein: CATDPGQGVNGELFF

clone size: NA
D gene: TRBD1
J gene: TRBJ2-7
V gene: TRBV5-1
CDR3 DNA: TGCGCCAGCAGCTTGGTGTCAGGGGGCACCAACTACGAGCAGTACTTC
CDR3 protein: CASSLVSGGTNYEQYF

clone size: NA
D gene: NA
J gene: TRBJ1-2
V gene: TRBV4-3
CDR3 DNA: TGCGCCAGCAGCCAAGCGGGCGGGTTCTATGGCTACACCTTC
CDR3 protein: CASSQAGGFYGYTF

clone size: NA
D gene: TRBD1
J gene: TRBJ1-1
V gene: TRBV6-5
CDR3 DNA: TGTGCCAGCAGTTACTCTGCGACAGGGAATGAAGCTTTCTTT
CDR3 protein: CASSYSATGNEAFF

clone size: NA
D gene: TRBD2
J gene: TRBJ2-7
V gene: TRBV27
CDR3 DNA: TGTGCCAGCAGTTTACTAGCGGGGCCCTCCTACGAGCAGTACTTC
CDR3 protein: CASSLLAGPSYEQYF

clone size: few
D gene: NA
J gene: TRBJ2-1
V gene: TRBV11-2
CDR3 DNA: TGTGCCACCCAACGTGTCCAGGGATGGAATGAGCAGTTCTTC
CDR3 protein: CATQRVQGWNEQFF

clone size: NA
D gene: NA
J gene: TRBJ1-4
V gene: TRBV9
CDR3 DNA: TGTGCCAGCAGCGTCGGGGGGCGGGCTGAAAAACTGTTTTTT
CDR3 protein: CASSVGGRAEKLFF

clone size: few
D gene: TRBD1
J gene: TRBJ1-5
V gene: TRBV4-1
CDR3 DNA: TGCGCCAGCAGCCTACACAGGGGCCGGCAGCCCCAGCATTTT
CDR3 protein: CASSLHRGRQPQHF

clone size: NA
D gene: NA
J gene: TRBJ1-5
V gene: TRBV19
CDR3 DNA: TGTGCCAGTCAAACCAGGGGCAGAGGATTTAATCAGCCCCAGCATTTT
CDR3 protein: CASQTRGRGFNQPQHF

clone size: NA
D gene: NA
J gene: TRBJ2-7
V gene: TRBV19
CDR3 DNA: TGTGCCAGTAGTCCCCGGATTCGGGCAGGGGAGAACTACGAGCAGTACTTC
CDR3 protein: CASSPRIRAGENYEQYF

clone size: NA
D gene: NA
J gene: TRBJ1-1
V gene: TRBV28
CDR3 DNA: TGTGCCAGCAGTTTAGCCAGGGAGAACACTGAAGCTTTCTTT
CDR3 protein: CASSLARENTEAFF

clone size: NA
D gene: TRBD1
J gene: TRBJ2-7
V gene: TRBV11-1
CDR3 DNA: TGTGCCAGCAGCCGGGACAGGGAGAACCCCTACGAGCAGTACTTC
CDR3 protein: CASSRDRENPYEQYF

clone size: NA
D gene: NA
J gene: TRBJ1-2
V gene: TRBV5-6
CDR3 DNA: TGTGCCAGCAGCTTGGCCGGGAGAAACTATGGCTACACCTTC
CDR3 protein: CASSLAGRNYGYTF

clone size: NA
D gene: TRBD2
J gene: TRBJ2-7
V gene: TRBV2
CDR3 DNA: TGTGCCAGCAGTTTTGAGCGGGGGGGCCTTTACGAGCAGTACTTC
CDR3 protein: CASSFERGGLYEQYF

clone size: NA
D gene: TRBD1
J gene: TRBJ1-3
V gene: TRBV18
CDR3 DNA: TGTGCCAGCTCACCGGACAGGGGATCCGAGAACACCATATATTTT
CDR3 protein: CASSPDRGSENTIYF

clone size: once
D gene: TRBD2
J gene: TRBJ2-1
V gene: TRBV30
CDR3 DNA: TGTGCCTGGAGTCTAGGACTAGCGGGACCCTACAATGAGCAGTTCTTC
CDR3 protein: CAWSLGLAGPYNEQFF

clone size: once
D gene: NA
J gene: TRBJ2-1
V gene: TRBV19
CDR3 DNA: TGTGCCAGTAGTAGCGGGACCTACAATGAGCAGTTCTTC
CDR3 protein: CASSSGTYNEQFF

clone size: NA
D gene: NA
J gene: TRBJ1-5
V gene: TRBV7-2
CDR3 DNA: TGTGCCAGCAGCGGAGCGACGCGGACAGATAGCAATCAGCCCCAGCATTTT
CDR3 protein: CASSGATRTDSNQPQHF

clone size: NA
D gene: NA
J gene: TRBJ1-1
V gene: TRBV6-5
CDR3 DNA: TGTGCCAGCAGTTACGGGCAGAACACTGAAGCTTTCTTT
CDR3 protein: CASSYGQNTEAFF

clone size: NA
D gene: NA
J gene: TRBJ2-7
V gene: TRBV10-3
CDR3 DNA: TGTGCCATCACCAAAGATACTACCCCCAACTACGAGCAGTACTTC
CDR3 protein: CAITKDTTPNYEQYF

clone size: NA
D gene: NA
J gene: TRBJ2-5
V gene: TRBV4-2
CDR3 DNA: TGTGCCAGCAGCCAAGATTCCGGGTGGGGACTCCCGGCGGAGACCCAGTACTTC
CDR3 protein: CASSQDSGWGLPAETQYF

clone size: NA
D gene: TRBD2
J gene: TRBJ2-5
V gene: TRBV4-2
CDR3 DNA: TGTGCCAGCAGCCCTACTAGCGGGGGGACCCAAGAGACCCAGTACTTC
CDR3 protein: CASSPTSGGTQETQYF

clone size: NA
D gene: NA
J gene: TRBJ1-3
V gene: TRBV27
CDR3 DNA: TGTGCCAGCAGCTCCCAGGTAGACGGTGGAAACACCATATATTTT
CDR3 protein: CASSSQVDGGNTIYF

clone size: NA
D gene: TRBD1
J gene: TRBJ2-2
V gene: TRBV7-2
CDR3 DNA: TGTGCCAGCAGCTCCCCGCAGGGGGTCACCGGGGAGCTGTTTTTT
CDR3 protein: CASSSPQGVTGELFF

clone size: NA
D gene: TRBD1
J gene: TRBJ1-2
V gene: TRBV6-6
CDR3 DNA: TGTGCCAGCAGTCGCCGACAGGGTGATGGCTACACCTTC
CDR3 protein: CASSRRQGDGYTF